Detailed here is one T cell receptor (beta chain). Its matching antigen is unknown. The data are from a study of graft-versus-host responses after intestinal transplantation. Repertoires were generated with immunoSEQ multiplex PCR, while TCRdb's copy carries only in-frame clones and drops some. Altogether some 110,000 clones are present, more than 85% being singletons, with the ten largest covering 0.7% to 0.9%. The sequence came from a human donor who received an intestinal transplant. The sample consisted of unstimulated CD4+ T cells sorted from spleen or lymph node cells, taken before intestinal transplant.

The CDR3: CASSENRDQETQYF. The CDR3, as DNA: TGTGCCAGCAGTGAAAACAGGGACCAAGAGACCCAGTACTTC. This chain uses TRBV25-1 with TRBJ2-5, with D possibly TRBD1 on 6 matching bases. The CDR3 is 14 residues long. Looked up from germline, CDR1 is MGHDK and CDR2 is SYGVNS. V lost 2 bases and J 0 bases, leaving 7 bases between the germline ends.